These 28 T cell receptor beta chains share one sample of origin, sequenced in a study of response to subunit inactivated influenza vaccine. One entry per CDR3 protein results from TCRdb running MiXCR on the RT-PCR reads. This table holds about 620,000 distinct CDR3 sequences, roughly 12% found once. The same specimen was also included in a second study, on T cells expressing NK-cell markers. This second study notes: Template switching by 5'RACE with UMIs generated the TCR beta cDNA.

The input for sequencing was PBMCs from blood, taken on the day of vaccination. The source is a man aged 45-60 years who received an inactivated influenza vaccine.

The rearrangement uses TRBV4-2 and TRBJ2-7; D possibly corresponds to TRBD1 (6 bases). The CDR3 sequence is 15 residues long. The ends were cut back, 1 base at V and 5 bases at J, with 15 bases in the middle. In germline, CDR1 is LGHNA, CDR2 YNFKEQ. The CDR3 nucleotides are TGTGCCAGCAGCCAAGCCGCAGGGGCGGTAAACGAGCAGTACTTC. It specifies CASSQAAGAVNEQYF.

The genes are TRBV12-3 or TRBV12-4 and TRBJ2-7; the match to TRBD2 covers 12 bases. The ends lost 5 bases at V and 0 bases at J; junction bases unmatched: 11. CDR3 length: 18 residues. DNA for the CDR3: TGTGCCAGCAGTCCCCCCGCCGGACTAGCGGGGAGCTCCTACGAGCAGTACTTC. Translated, it gives CASSPPAGLAGSSYEQYF.

With regard to this clonotype: This may arise from a read error, as a much more abundant clone is one base away. The CDR3 reads CASSSTSYEQFF. The DNA for the CDR3 is TGTGCCAGCAGTTCGACTAGCTATGAGCAGTTCTTC. The V gene is TRBV12-3 or TRBV12-4, the J gene TRBJ2-1; 7 nucleotides line up with TRBD2. V lost 4 bases and J lost 8; bases outside the gene matches: 2. CDR3 size: 12 residues.

This clonotype appeared a few times. In nucleotides, the CDR3 is TGCAGTGCTAGAGGGACATTTAAAGCCTACGAGCAGTACTTC. It encodes CSARGTFKAYEQYF. This sequence joins TRBV20-1 and TRBJ2-7, with a tentative D call TRBD1 (5 bases). Per germline, CDR1 DFQATT and CDR2 SNEGSKA (reference sequence). The V and J ends lost 1 base and 2 bases respectively, with 12 bases between them. The CDR3 has 14 residues.

V is TRBV20-1 and J is TRBJ2-7; TRBD1 matches at 8 bases. Germline CDR1 and CDR2: DFQATT and SNEGSKA (reference sequence). This CDR3 spans 14 amino acids. V lost 5 bases, J lost 3 bases, and 9 bases stayed unmatched. The CDR3 DNA reads as TGCAGTGCTGCCCCCGGGACAGGAATCTACGAGCAGTACTTC. Protein: CSAAPGTGIYEQYF.

The rearrangement links TRBV28 to TRBJ2-3, with TRBD2 matching over 8 bases. Germline loops: CDR1 MDHEN, CDR2 SYDVKM. V lost 6 bases, J lost 4 bases, and 9 bases stayed unmatched. The CDR3 extends over 15 amino acids. CDR3 region: CASRVAGLGPDTQYF. The CDR3, as DNA: TGTGCCAGCAGAGTAGCGGGATTGGGGCCAGATACGCAGTATTTT.

The chain joins TRBV9 to TRBJ2-5; 7 positions agree with TRBD1. The CDR3 runs to 14 residues. Germline CDR1 is SGDLS and CDR2 is YYNGEE. V dropped 0 bases and J dropped 3; count of bases not matched to a gene: 2. The CDR3 reads CASSVGTGEETQYF. CDR3 DNA sequence: TGTGCCAGCAGCGTAGGGACAGGAGAAGAGACCCAGTACTTC.

This clonotype was recorded many times. The rearrangement links TRBV28 to TRBJ1-5; 7 bases map to TRBD1. V lost 4 bases, J lost 5 bases, and 11 bases stayed unmatched. Germline CDR1 MDHEN, CDR2 SYDVKM. This CDR3 is 16 amino acids long. The CDR3 nucleotides read TGTGCCAGCAGTTCGCCGACAGGGACAGTGGATCAGCCCCAGCATTTT. Translated: CASSSPTGTVDQPQHF.

In this sample, this clonotype turned up a few times. V and J are TRBV24-1 and TRBJ2-3, with D perhaps matching TRBD2 (6 bases). The ends were cut back, 7 bases at V and 4 bases at J, with 20 bases in the middle. This CDR3 has 16 amino acids. Germline values: CDR1 KGHDR, CDR2 SFDVKD. CDR3 in amino acids: CATSADFGRSPDTQYF. The DNA of the CDR3 is TGTGCCACCAGCGCCGATTTCGGGAGATCTCCAGATACGCAGTATTTT.

This chain connects TRBV10-3 to TRBJ2-3; D may be TRBD1 (6 bases). Germline V gene sequence: CDR1 ENHRY, CDR2 SYGVKD. The CDR3 is 16 residues long. Trimming cost V 5 bases and J 2 bases, with 17 bases left between them. The CDR3, as DNA: TGTGCCATCAGTCTCACCGGGACAAGAAACACAGATACGCAGTATTTT. Protein product: CAISLTGTRNTDTQYF.

In this sample, this clonotype turned up many times. The chain uses TRBV7-6 and TRBJ2-1; D not certain. The CDR3 spans 15 residues. The V end lost 2 bases, the J end lost 0 bases, and 8 bases lay between the germline ends. CDR1 is SGHVS, CDR2 FNYEAQ, per germline. CDR3 DNA sequence: TGTGCCAGCAGCTTACGGCAGGCCTCCTACAATGAGCAGTTCTTC. It yields the protein CASSLRQASYNEQFF.

The chain links TRBV4-3 to TRBJ1-2; 7 nucleotides line up with TRBD1. Trimming at V came to 0 bases and at J to 2 bases, leaving 3 bases not matched to a gene. Germline loops: CDR1 LGHNA, CDR2 YSLEER. The CDR3 covers 15 residues. The CDR3 DNA sequence: TGCGCCAGCAGCCAAGACCAGGGGGTAAACTATGGCTACACCTTC. As protein: CASSQDQGVNYGYTF.

In its sample, this clonotype was seen a few times. V usage is TRBV28 and J usage is TRBJ2-1; D is perhaps TRBD2 (7 bases). Trimming left V 7 bases short and J 2 bases short, with 15 bases between. Germline V gene sequence: CDR1 MDHEN, CDR2 SYDVKM. This CDR3 comprises 15 residues. In nucleotides, the CDR3 is TGTGCCAGCACCGTAGGGGGGGGGACCTACAATGAGCAGTTCTTC. Translation gives CASTVGGGTYNEQFF.

The chain links TRBV29-1 to TRBJ2-3; D gene unclear. This CDR3 contains 13 residues. V was cut by 8 bases and J by 0 bases, with 12 bases left in between. CDR1 is SQVTM and CDR2 is ANQGSEA in the germline V gene. In DNA form, the CDR3 reads TGCAGCACGACAAGACTCAGCACAGATACGCAGTATTTT. Translated: CSTTRLSTDTQYF.

This clonotype was observed many times. J is TRBJ2-3 and V is TRBV28, with D tentatively TRBD1 (5 bases). CDR3 size: 11 residues. Germline V gene sequence: CDR1 MDHEN, CDR2 SYDVKM. Trimming removed 6 bases at V and 6 bases at J, with 7 bases between. CDR3 sequence (DNA): TGTGCCAGCAGCCAGGGTGATACGCAGTATTTT. Translated, it gives CASSQGDTQYF. The full variable domain, in which reference TRBV28 and TRBJ2-3 provide the parts outside the CDR3, is DVKVTQSSRYLVKRTGEKVFLECVQDMDHENMFWYRQDPGLGLRLIYFSYDVKMKEKGDIPEGYSVSREKKERFSLILESASTNQTSMYLCASSQGDTQYFGPGTRLTVL.

The gene calls are TRBV7-8 and TRBJ2-3; D gene ambiguous. Germline-derived CDR1 and CDR2 are SGHVS and FQNEAQ. The ends were cut back, 4 bases at V and 1 base at J, with 9 bases in the middle. This CDR3 is 14 amino acids long. The CDR3 region is CASSSLTGTDTQYF. As DNA, the CDR3 is TGTGCCAGCAGCTCCCTGACTGGCACAGATACGCAGTATTTT. Supplemented by reference TRBV7-8 and TRBJ2-3, the full variable domain reads GAGVSQSPRYKVAKRGQDVALRCDPISGHVSLFWYQQALGQGPEFLTYFQNEAQLDKSGLPSDRFFAERPEGSVSTLKIQRTQQEDSAVYLCASSSLTGTDTQYFGPGTRLTVL.

This clonotype was detected many times. The V gene is TRBV20-1, the J gene TRBJ2-1; 7 bases match TRBD2. Germline loops: CDR1 DFQATT, CDR2 SNEGSKA (reference sequence). Losses at the gene ends were 6 bases for V and 5 bases for J; bases not matched to a gene: 7. This CDR3 is built from 13 residues. The CDR3, as DNA: TGCAGTGCGGGGGGGGAGATAGACAATGAGCAGTTCTTC. This translates into CSAGGEIDNEQFF.

This chain connects TRBV16 to TRBJ2-1, with TRBD2 identical over 7 bases. The CDR3 sequence is 15 residues long. Germline CDR1 is KGHSY and CDR2 is FQNENV. The V segment lost 3 bases and the J segment 3 bases; nucleotides outside the gene matches: 5. Here the CDR3 reads CASSHGRGFYNEQFF. CDR3 DNA: TGTGCCAGCAGCCATGGGCGGGGGTTCTACAATGAGCAGTTCTTC.

This clonotype was observed a handful of times. CDR3 sequence reads: CSAIPTSERYNEQFF. Written as DNA, the CDR3 is TGCAGTGCCATCCCGACTAGCGAACGCTACAATGAGCAGTTCTTC. The chain employs TRBV20-1 and TRBJ2-1, with 8 bases aligning to TRBD2. Losses at the gene ends were 6 bases for V and 3 bases for J; bases not matched to a gene: 10. Per the germline V gene, CDR1 is DFQATT and CDR2 is SNEGSKA (reference sequence). The CDR3 has 15 amino acids.

The chain couples TRBV5-6 to TRBJ1-1; D is undetermined. V was trimmed by 4 bases and J by 1 base, leaving 17 bases between them. The germline V gene encodes CDR1 SGHDT and CDR2 YYEEEE. CDR3 length: 16 residues. This CDR3 is CASSAGGGRRNTEAFF. The CDR3 nucleotides are TGTGCCAGCAGCGCCGGCGGTGGACGGCGGAACACTGAAGCTTTCTTT.

This chain uses TRBV5-6 with TRBJ2-3; 9 bases are a match to TRBD1. The CDR3 is made up of 18 amino acids. CDR1 and CDR2 from the germline V gene are SGHDT and YYEEEE. V was clipped by 5 bases and J by 3 bases; unmatched bases: 16. The CDR3 protein is CASRGPGTGSLKTDTQYF. CDR3 nucleotides: TGTGCCAGCAGAGGACCCGGGACAGGGTCCCTCAAGACAGATACGCAGTATTTT. Together with reference TRBV5-6 and TRBJ2-3, the CDR3 gives the full variable domain: DAGVTQSPTHLIKTRGQQVTLRCSPKSGHDTVSWYQQALGQGPQFIFQYYEEEERQRGNFPDRFSGHQFPNYSSELNVNALLLGDSALYLCASRGPGTGSLKTDTQYFGPGTRLTVL.

CDR3 amino acids: CASSHRQPYGYTF. The CDR3 DNA follows: TGTGCCAGCAGCCACAGACAGCCATATGGCTACACCTTC. The chain employs TRBV3-1 and TRBJ1-2, with a tentative D call TRBD1 (5 bases). Trimming took off 3 bases at V and 5 bases at J, with 10 bases between the two ends. Germline V CDR1 and CDR2: LGHDT, YNNKEL (reference sequence). The CDR3 runs 13 residues.

V and J are TRBV12-3 or TRBV12-4 and TRBJ2-1; 9 nucleotides line up with TRBD2. This CDR3 is built from 12 residues. With V trimmed by 6 bases and J by 10 bases, 4 bases remained unmatched. CDR3 protein: CASRRGGGEQFF. DNA of the CDR3: TGTGCCAGCAGGCGGGGGGGAGGAGAGCAGTTCTTC.

As concerns this clonotype: Germline and junction disagree at one end, which may indicate a read error. The chain has TRBV7-7 and TRBJ2-3; D is possibly TRBD1 (6 bases). Germline CDR1 and CDR2: SSHAT and FNYEAQ (reference sequence). There are 15 residues in the CDR3. The CDR3 DNA is TGTGCTAGCAGCAAAGGGGGTACAGAACTGGATACGCAGTATTTT. Encoded protein: CASSKGGTELDTQYF.

The rearrangement joins TRBV7-2 to TRBJ2-4; possibly TRBD1 or TRBD2 for D (5 bases each). Germline lookup yields CDR1 SGHTA and CDR2 FQGNSA. Trimming pared 3 bases from V and 1 base from J, leaving 13 bases between. CDR3 length: 16 amino acids. The CDR3 protein is CASSLVLGTAKNIQYF. The CDR3 DNA reads TGTGCCAGCAGCTTGGTGCTGGGGACGGCCAAAAACATTCAGTACTTC. The full variable domain, rest sourced from reference TRBV7-2 and TRBJ2-4, is GAGVSQSPSNKVTEKGKDVELRCDPISGHTALYWYRQSLGQGLEFLIYFQGNSAPDKSGLPSDRFSAERTGGSVSTLTIQRTQQEDSAVYLCASSLVLGTAKNIQYFGAGTRLSVL.

The CDR3, as DNA: TGCAGTGTTAATAGCAGGGCCAGGAAGCCCCAGCATTTT. The encoded protein is CSVNSRARKPQHF. The rearrangement links TRBV20-1 to TRBJ1-5; D is possibly TRBD1 (5 bases). This CDR3 region has 13 residues. Germline CDR1 DFQATT, CDR2 SNEGSKA (reference sequence). V was pared by 7 bases and J by 8 bases, with 18 bases between.

J is TRBJ2-7 and V is TRBV12-3 or TRBV12-4; D gene unclear. The CDR3 totals 12 residues. V gave up 3 bases and J gave up 5 bases, with 8 bases separating them. CDR3 nucleotide sequence: TGTGCCAGCAGTTTTTCTTTCCACGAGCAGTACTTC. Translating it yields CASSFSFHEQYF.

V gene TRBV19 combines with J gene TRBJ1-1; D unclear. The V gene's germline CDR1 is LNHDA and CDR2 SQIVND (reference sequence). This CDR3 region has 13 residues. Trimming removed 4 bases from V and 1 base from J, with 7 bases in between. The CDR3 reads CASSTRRNTEAFF. In DNA form, the CDR3 reads TGTGCCAGTAGTACAAGGAGGAACACTGAAGCTTTCTTT.